Shown below are 29 T cell receptor beta chains from a single sample sequenced in a study of identical twins. TCRdb redid the calling of the 5' RACE reads with MiXCR, one entry per CDR3 protein. The table shows roughly 1.6 million distinct CDR3 sequences, with around a third occurring only once. The sample was cord blood. The receptors shown here come from a newborn girl in good health.

V and J are TRBV29-1 and TRBJ1-5; tentative D call: TRBD1 (6 bases). The CDR3 extends over 13 amino acids. V was pared by 7 bases and J by 3 bases, with 13 bases between. Germline assignment: CDR1 SQVTM and CDR2 ANQGSEA. CDR3 loop: CSAETGPNQPQHF. CDR3 bases: TGCAGCGCCGAGACAGGACCCAATCAGCCCCAGCATTTT.

This clonotype was seen a few times. CDR3 amino acids: CASSLTEGGEQYF. In DNA, the CDR3 is TGTGCCAGCAGTTTAACCGAGGGGGGGGAGCAGTACTTC. The genes are TRBV12-3 or TRBV12-4 and TRBJ2-4; the D gene is possibly TRBD2 (7 bases). Trimming stripped 2 bases from V and 13 bases from J, with 15 bases between. The CDR3 is 13 amino acids.

As for this clonotype: Given a much more abundant clone one base away, this may be a read error. The CDR3: CTSRESSYEQYF. In DNA, the CDR3 is TGTACCAGCCGGGAGAGCTCCTACGAGCAGTACTTC. V gene TRBV6-6 combines with J gene TRBJ2-7; a possible D gene is TRBD2 (6 bases). Germline V gene lookup returns CDR1 MNHNY and CDR2 SVGAGI (reference sequence). The CDR3 is 12 amino acids.

This chain joins TRBV29-1 and TRBJ2-3; D unresolved. This CDR3 region has 14 residues. Trimming left V 5 bases short and J 0 bases short, with 12 bases between. Germline V CDR1 and CDR2: SQVTM, ANQGSEA. In nucleotides, the CDR3 is TGCAGCGTTAAAGGACGGCACAGCACAGATACGCAGTATTTT. This translates into CSVKGRHSTDTQYF.

The chain carries TRBV12-3 or TRBV12-4 and TRBJ1-6; D uncertain. The CDR3 spans 13 residues. V was pared by 5 bases and J by 12 bases, with 14 bases between. The CDR3 region has the DNA TGTGCCAGCAGTCAGAGCCAACAGAGACCCCTCCACTTT. Translation gives CASSQSQQRPLHF.

This clonotype was observed a handful of times. The genes are TRBV20-1 and TRBJ2-1; 10 bases are a match to TRBD2. This CDR3 comprises 17 residues. Germline V gives CDR1 DFQATT, CDR2 SNEGSKA (reference sequence). V lost 0 bases, J lost 7 bases, and 12 bases stayed unmatched. The CDR3: CSARDFPLAGVRNEQFF. The CDR3 DNA reads as TGCAGTGCTAGAGACTTCCCTCTAGCGGGAGTTCGGAATGAGCAGTTCTTC.

This clonotype was counted a few times. The CDR3 protein is CATTRGLGGNTEAFF. DNA of the CDR3: TGTGCCACTACGCGAGGGTTAGGGGGGAACACTGAAGCTTTCTTT. This chain links TRBV12-3 or TRBV12-4 with TRBJ1-1; possible D gene TRBD1, 6 bases. The CDR3 length is 15 residues. The V end was cut by 10 bases, the J end by 1 base, with 19 bases between.

This clonotype has ten or more counts. The chain is built from TRBV28 and TRBJ2-7; no reliable D call. There are 12 residues in the CDR3. The germline V gene encodes CDR1 MDHEN and CDR2 SYDVKM. Trimming left V 5 bases short and J 2 bases short, with 7 bases between. Written as DNA, the CDR3 is TGTGCCAGCAGTCCCTGGACCTACGAGCAGTACTTC. This encodes CASSPWTYEQYF.

In its sample, this clonotype was seen a few times. This chain links TRBV20-1 with TRBJ2-7, with no clear D. This CDR3 has 14 residues. In germline, CDR1 is DFQATT, CDR2 SNEGSKA (reference sequence). The V end lost 0 bases, the J end lost 3 bases, and 12 bases lay between the germline ends. The CDR3 loop is CSARDLGIYYEQYF. CDR3 in DNA: TGCAGTGCTAGAGATCTTGGCATCTACTACGAGCAGTACTTC.

This clonotype was counted between two and nine times. This chain links TRBV20-1 with TRBJ2-3; D possibly corresponds to TRBD2 (6 bases). Germline CDR1 is DFQATT and CDR2 is SNEGSKA (reference sequence). The CDR3 is 10 amino acids. V shed 3 bases and J shed 11 bases, with 9 bases lying between them. The CDR3 DNA is TGCAGTGCTAGTTTGGGGGGGCAGTATTTT. Translating gives CSASLGGQYF.

The chain has TRBV10-3 and TRBJ1-6; D perhaps matches TRBD1 (5 bases). CDR3 size: 14 residues. Per the germline V gene, CDR1 is ENHRY and CDR2 is SYGVKD. Trimming shortened V by 7 bases and J by 9 bases, and 16 bases separated the two germline ends. DNA of the CDR3: TGTGCCATCAAAGGGGAGACGATTAGTTCACCCCTCCACTTT. It is translated as CAIKGETISSPLHF.

The chain uses TRBV27 and TRBJ2-6; D not resolved. Between the trimmed V and J ends, which lost 5 bases and 0 bases, there was a span of 11 bases. CDR1 and CDR2 from the germline V gene are MNHEY and SMNVEV (reference sequence). This CDR3 contains 16 residues. The CDR3 protein is CASSARFGSGANVLTF. CDR3 nucleotide sequence: TGTGCCAGCAGTGCTCGGTTCGGCTCTGGGGCCAACGTCCTGACTTTC.

A few counts support this clonotype. At one end the junction does not follow the germline gene, possibly because of a read error. This chain links TRBV6-6 with TRBJ1-6; D possibly corresponds to TRBD1 (5 bases). This CDR3 is 15 amino acids long. Germline-derived CDR1 and CDR2 are MNHNY and SVGAGI (reference sequence). Here the CDR3 reads CASSQLGDLNSPLHF. CDR3 DNA sequence: TGTGCTAGCAGTCAACTGGGGGACTTAAATTCACCCCTCCACTTT.

This sequence joins TRBV12-3 or TRBV12-4 and TRBJ1-1; D remains ambiguous. This CDR3 is 15 amino acids long. Trimming removed 1 base from V and 1 base from J, with 10 bases in between. The CDR3 protein is CASSLETTKNTEAFF. CDR3 sequence (DNA): TGTGCCAGCAGTTTAGAGACAACAAAGAACACTGAAGCTTTCTTT.

In its sample, this clonotype was seen a few times. V and J are TRBV7-2 and TRBJ2-7; 8 bases align to TRBD1. Trimming cost V 2 bases and J 2 bases; bases outside gene matches: 5. Per the germline V gene, CDR1 is SGHTA and CDR2 is FQGNSA. The CDR3 sequence is 15 residues long. Here the CDR3 DNA reads TGTGCCAGCAGCTTATTTACAGGGGGACCCTACGAGCAGTACTTC. Protein: CASSLFTGGPYEQYF.

Only one count was recorded for this clonotype. This rearrangement joins TRBV6-2 or TRBV6-3 to TRBJ2-5, with a tentative D call TRBD1 (5 bases). The ends were cut back, 6 bases at V and 11 bases at J, with 19 bases in the middle. CDR1 and CDR2 from the germline V gene are MNHEY and SVGEGT. The CDR3 has 13 amino acids. CDR3 bases: TGTGCCAGCAGACCAAGGGTAAGGGGTGAGCAGTACTTC. The encoded protein is CASRPRVRGEQYF.

The chain joins TRBV12-3 or TRBV12-4 to TRBJ2-7; TRBD2 might be the D (6 bases). The V end lost 6 bases, the J end lost 4 bases, and 13 bases lay between the germline ends. The length of the CDR3 is 13 residues. This CDR3 reads CASRAQAGYEQYF. The DNA for the CDR3 is TGTGCCAGCAGGGCCCAGGCGGGGTACGAGCAGTACTTC.

This clonotype turned up a few times. The chain joins TRBV4-1 to TRBJ2-1; 10 bases align to TRBD2. This CDR3 contains 16 residues. J gave up 2 bases and V 2 bases, and 3 bases lay outside the gene matches. Germline V gives CDR1 MGHRA, CDR2 YSYEKL. The chain's CDR3 is CASSQTAGGPYNEQFF. As DNA, the CDR3 is TGCGCCAGCAGCCAAACAGCGGGGGGGCCCTACAATGAGCAGTTCTTC.

The chain uses TRBV21-1 and TRBJ1-1; whether TRBD1, the table's D call, matches the DNA was not checked. TRBV21-1 represents a pseudogene. This CDR3 contains 13 residues. The chain's CDR3 is CASGRQENTEAFF. CDR3 DNA sequence: TGTGCCAGCGGTCGACAGGAGAACACTGAAGCTTTCTTT.

This clonotype was picked up a small number of times. V and J are TRBV27 and TRBJ2-1; D gene uncertain. The CDR3 has 15 amino acids. V was trimmed by 4 bases and J by 8 bases, leaving 18 bases between them. Per the germline V gene, CDR1 is MNHEY and CDR2 is SMNVEV (reference sequence). Here the CDR3 reads CASSSLPLGRYEQFF. For the CDR3, the DNA is TGTGCCAGCAGTTCCCTCCCCTTGGGTAGATATGAGCAGTTCTTC.

The chain employs TRBV12-3 or TRBV12-4 and TRBJ1-3; D gene unclear. Trimming took 3 bases from V and 4 from J, leaving 10 bases between them. This CDR3 spans 14 amino acids. The CDR3 DNA reads TGTGCCAGCAGTTTGATTCGGTACGGAAACACCATATATTTT. Protein product: CASSLIRYGNTIYF.

This clonotype was observed a handful of times. The chain employs TRBV12-3 or TRBV12-4 and TRBJ2-7; 12 bases are a match to TRBD2. Trimming cost V 5 bases and J 5 bases; bases outside gene matches: 7. The CDR3 runs 15 residues. CDR3 sequence reads: CASSDRTSGNNEQYF. In DNA, the CDR3 is TGTGCCAGCAGTGATAGGACTAGCGGGAACAACGAGCAGTACTTC.

A few counts support this clonotype. The rearrangement links TRBV7-2 to TRBJ2-7; D not certain. There are 15 residues in the CDR3. V gave up 5 bases and J gave up 1 base, with 15 bases separating them. Germline V gene data show CDR1 as SGHTA and CDR2 as FQGNSA. CDR3 loop: CASSPGSTLSYEQYF. DNA of the CDR3: TGTGCCAGCAGCCCCGGTAGCACGCTATCCTACGAGCAGTACTTC.

This chain links TRBV4-1 with TRBJ2-3; 10 positions match TRBD1. The germline V gene encodes CDR1 MGHRA and CDR2 YSYEKL. The CDR3 consists of 17 residues. The V segment lost 4 bases and the J segment 0 bases; nucleotides outside the gene matches: 7. The DNA for the CDR3 is TGCGCCAGCAGCCTTACCGGGACAGGGGTAAGCACAGATACGCAGTATTTT. Its protein product is CASSLTGTGVSTDTQYF.

As to this clonotype: With a much larger clone just one base away, this may be a read error. This likely comes from a read error, as the CDR3 has no conserved phenylalanine or tryptophan at its end. This chain links TRBV20-1 with TRBJ2-3; D is unclear. CDR1 and CDR2 from the germline V gene are DFQATT and SNEGSKA (reference sequence). The CDR3 covers 13 residues. Trimming took off 3 bases at V and 3 bases at J, with 10 bases between the two ends. CDR3 loop: CSASYAVTDTQYL. The CDR3 bases are TGCAGTGCTAGTTATGCCGTTACAGATACGCAGTATCTT.

The chain carries TRBV7-2 and TRBJ2-5; 9 bases match TRBD2. Germline CDR1 and CDR2: SGHTA and FQGNSA. This CDR3 spans 17 amino acids. Trimming took 5 bases from V and 2 from J; bases not matched to a gene: 12. This CDR3 is CASSQGGLAGGQETQYF. As DNA, the CDR3 is TGTGCCAGCAGCCAGGGGGGATTGGCGGGGGGGCAAGAGACCCAGTACTTC. The full variable domain, in which reference TRBV7-2 and TRBJ2-5 provide the parts outside the CDR3, is GAGVSQSPSNKVTEKGKDVELRCDPISGHTALYWYRQSLGQGLEFLIYFQGNSAPDKSGLPSDRFSAERTGGSVSTLTIQRTQQEDSAVYLCASSQGGLAGGQETQYFGPGTRLLVL.

This chain uses TRBV5-1 with TRBJ2-1, with D possibly matching TRBD2 (5 bases). Germline V gene sequence: CDR1 SGHRS, CDR2 YFSETQ. Trimming pared 0 bases from V and 9 bases from J, leaving 16 bases between. This CDR3 is built from 15 residues. CDR3 sequence (DNA): TGCGCCAGCAGCTTGGGGGAAGGACTCACCCCTGAGCAGTTCTTC. The encoded protein is CASSLGEGLTPEQFF.

This clonotype was seen more than once but under ten times. The genes are TRBV5-1 and TRBJ2-3, with D maybe TRBD2 (5 bases). CDR1 is SGHRS and CDR2 is YFSETQ in the germline V gene. The V end lost 1 base, the J end lost 4 bases, and 10 bases lay between the germline ends. The CDR3 runs to 14 residues. CDR3 loop: CASSLTRMADTQYF. The CDR3 DNA is TGCGCCAGCAGCTTGACTAGAATGGCAGATACGCAGTATTTT.

V gene TRBV5-6 combines with J gene TRBJ2-5, with 10 bases identical to TRBD2. Looked up from germline, CDR1 is SGHDT and CDR2 is YYEEEE. CDR3 size: 16 residues. After removal of 0 bases from V and 3 bases from J, the junction contained 5 bases not matched to a gene. The CDR3 nucleotides are TGTGCCAGCAGCTTGGTGACTAGCGGGCTAAAAGAGACCCAGTACTTC. It codes for CASSLVTSGLKETQYF.